These 27 T cell receptor beta chains were sequenced from one sample in a study of shared clonotypes between healthy human individuals. TCRdb keeps only in-frame clones here, not all; method: immunoSEQ multiplex PCR. The table records over a million clones, 95% to 97% of them present only once. The sample taken for sequencing was naive CD4+ T cells sorted from blood. The subset is: CD45RA+ positively selected. These receptors originate from a man between 25 and 39 years old in good health.

This rearrangement joins TRBV18 to TRBJ2-1, with D possibly being TRBD2 (7 bases). From germline, CDR1 is KGHSH and CDR2 LQKENI. V lost 0 bases, J lost 4 bases, and 22 bases lay in between. The CDR3 extends over 19 amino acids. The CDR3: CASSPPFTTGASGYNEQFF. The CDR3 nucleotides are TGTGCCAGCTCACCACCGTTCACAACGGGGGCTAGCGGATACAATGAGCAGTTCTTC.

The V and J genes are TRBV19 and TRBJ1-5; 7 bases align to TRBD1. CDR1 is LNHDA, CDR2 SQIVND, per germline (reference sequence). The CDR3 has 16 amino acids. V trimming: 1 base; J trimming: 0 bases; junction bases outside the gene matches: 3. CDR3 DNA sequence: TGTGCCAGTAGTATAGGGACAGGATATAGCAATCAGCCCCAGCATTTT. Translating it yields CASSIGTGYSNQPQHF.

This chain uses TRBV11-2 with TRBJ2-3; 7 nucleotides line up with TRBD2. This CDR3 has 17 residues. The V segment lost 7 bases and the J segment 2 bases; nucleotides outside the gene matches: 15. Germline V gives CDR1 SGHAT, CDR2 FQNNGV. The CDR3 region is CASTYLGWRESTDTQYF. CDR3 nucleotide sequence: TGTGCCAGCACCTACCTAGGGTGGCGGGAGTCCACAGATACGCAGTATTTT.

The V and J genes are TRBV10-3 and TRBJ2-3; 9 bases are shared with TRBD2. Trimming cost V 0 bases and J 0 bases; bases outside gene matches: 4. In germline, CDR1 is ENHRY, CDR2 SYGVKD. The CDR3 extends over 17 amino acids. This chain's CDR3 is CAISESTSGSSTDTQYF. The CDR3 nucleotides are TGTGCCATCAGTGAGTCGACTAGCGGAAGTAGCACAGATACGCAGTATTTT.

The chain has TRBV14 and TRBJ2-3, with D uncertain. Trimming removed 1 base at V and 6 bases at J, with 8 bases between. CDR1 is SGHDN, CDR2 FVKESK, per germline. This CDR3 is 13 amino acids long. CDR3 sequence (DNA): TGTGCCAGCAGCCAAGTCCGGCGGGATACGCAGTATTTT. It encodes CASSQVRRDTQYF.

This clone was seen just once. This sequence joins TRBV4-2 and TRBJ2-6; 12 bases map to TRBD1. The CDR3 is made up of 18 amino acids. V lost 0 bases, J lost 4 bases, and 4 bases stayed unmatched. Germline lookup yields CDR1 LGHNA and CDR2 YNFKEQ. The CDR3 DNA sequence: TGTGCCAGCAGCCAAGAGGGACAGGGGGCGGGAGGGGCCAACGTCCTGACTTTC. Residues: CASSQEGQGAGGANVLTF.

This chain links TRBV19 with TRBJ2-1; D remains ambiguous. Germline CDR1 is LNHDA and CDR2 is SQIVND (reference sequence). CDR3 length: 13 residues. V lost 3 bases to trimming and J lost 4 bases, with 7 bases between them. CDR3 nucleotide sequence: TGTGCCAGTAGTATCCGGTCGTACAATGAGCAGTTCTTC. It yields the protein CASSIRSYNEQFF.

V usage is TRBV6-1 and J usage is TRBJ2-7; tentative D call: TRBD1 (5 bases). Germline V gene lookup returns CDR1 MNHNS and CDR2 SASEGT. The ends were cut back, 10 bases at V and 0 bases at J, with 13 bases in the middle. This CDR3 is 13 amino acids long. The CDR3 DNA sequence: TGTGCCACCACCAGACAGCCCTCCTACGAGCAGTACTTC. It translates to CATTRQPSYEQYF.

The genes are TRBV10-3 and TRBJ2-3; 7 nucleotides align to TRBD1. The CDR3 loop spans 14 amino acids. Germline CDR1 is ENHRY and CDR2 is SYGVKD. V was pared by 4 bases and J by 0 bases, with 1 base of the junction left unmatched. CDR3 loop: CAISAGGSTDTQYF. The CDR3 bases are TGTGCCATCAGTGCAGGGGGTAGCACAGATACGCAGTATTTT.

This chain uses TRBV7-3 with TRBJ2-2; a weak D match, TRBD1 (6 bases). CDR3 length: 15 amino acids. Deletions cut 5 bases from V and 0 bases from J, with 10 bases between. Per germline, CDR1 SGHTA and CDR2 FQGTGA. CDR3 nucleotide sequence: TGTGCCAGCAGCCAGGACAGCGCGAACACCGGGGAGCTGTTTTTT. Translating it yields CASSQDSANTGELFF.

The chain combines TRBV7-8 with TRBJ2-5, with D unclear. The V gene lost 2 bases and the J gene lost 7 bases, with 8 bases spanning the gap. CDR1 SGHVS and CDR2 FQNEAQ come from the germline V gene. This CDR3 is built from 12 residues. DNA for the CDR3: TGTGCCAGCAGCTTATTTGCTAGGACCCAGTACTTC. It is translated as CASSLFARTQYF.

The chain links TRBV5-6 to TRBJ2-7; D uncertain. Germline V gene data show CDR1 as SGHDT and CDR2 as YYEEEE. Trimming shortened V by 1 base and J by 0 bases, and 8 bases separated the two germline ends. The CDR3 has 14 residues. The CDR3 is CASSLRGPSYEQYF. The CDR3 DNA sequence: TGTGCCAGCAGCTTGAGAGGTCCCTCCTACGAGCAGTACTTC.

The rearrangement uses TRBV6-6 and TRBJ2-6, with a tentative D call TRBD1 (5 bases). V gave up 6 bases and J gave up 0 bases, with 6 bases separating them. Looked up from germline, CDR1 is MNHNY and CDR2 is SVGAGI (reference sequence). The CDR3 consists of 14 residues. CDR3 in amino acids: CASRTGSGANVLTF. CDR3 in DNA: TGTGCCAGCAGAACAGGCTCTGGGGCCAACGTCCTGACTTTC.

Of note for this clone: At the DNA level, this CDR3 is encoded by other sequences in the same sample as well. V is TRBV28 and J is TRBJ2-2; TRBD2 aligns across 10 bases. The CDR3 loop spans 15 amino acids. Germline V gene data show CDR1 as MDHEN and CDR2 as SYDVKM. V lost 5 bases and J lost 2; bases outside the gene matches: 2. This CDR3 reads CASSRTSGNTGELFF. In DNA, the CDR3 is TGTGCCAGCAGTCGGACTAGCGGTAACACCGGGGAGCTGTTTTTT.

The V and J genes are TRBV6-1 and TRBJ2-2; D call uncertain. The germline V and J ends were trimmed by 2 bases and 5 bases, with 9 bases remaining between them. The CDR3 is 14 residues long. CDR1 MNHNS and CDR2 SASEGT come from the germline V gene. In DNA, the CDR3 is TGTGCCAGCAGTGAAATGGTCCGTACCGGGGAGCTGTTTTTT. Translation gives CASSEMVRTGELFF.

The CDR3: CASSLNDFEVSEQYF. The CDR3 DNA follows: TGTGCCAGCAGTCTCAACGACTTCGAAGTTTCCGAGCAGTACTTC. The chain recombines TRBV5-4 with TRBJ2-7; D is ambiguous. CDR1 and CDR2 (germline): SGHNT, YYREEE (reference sequence). Trimming took off 5 bases at V and 6 bases at J, with 21 bases between the two ends. This CDR3 spans 15 amino acids.

The chain combines TRBV29-1 with TRBJ2-1; D might be TRBD2 (5 bases). Germline assignment: CDR1 SQVTM and CDR2 ANQGSEA. Trimming removed 6 bases at V and 0 bases at J, with 15 bases between. The CDR3 has 15 amino acids. The CDR3: CSVALASGSYNEQFF. DNA of the CDR3: TGCAGCGTAGCCTTAGCGTCAGGCTCCTACAATGAGCAGTTCTTC.

This rearrangement joins TRBV29-1 to TRBJ2-5, with D perhaps TRBD1 (6 bases). This CDR3 has 13 residues. The V end was cut by 1 base, the J end by 5 bases, with 11 bases between. The germline V gene encodes CDR1 SQVTM and CDR2 ANQGSEA. The CDR3 is CSVEVNDRETQYF. CDR3 nucleotide sequence: TGCAGCGTTGAAGTCAACGACAGGGAGACCCAGTACTTC.

This sequence joins TRBV29-1 and TRBJ1-3; D unresolved. Trimming pared 3 bases from V and 1 base from J, leaving 10 bases between. The CDR3 has 14 residues. Germline assignment: CDR1 SQVTM and CDR2 ANQGSEA. The CDR3 bases are TGCAGCGTTGAGTCAAGTTGGTCTGGAAACACCATATATTTT. Translated, it gives CSVESSWSGNTIYF.

Regarding this clone: This same CDR3 is encoded by further DNA sequences in the sample. This chain links TRBV19 with TRBJ1-5; no clear D. Trimming removed 1 base from V and 2 bases from J, with 9 bases in between. The CDR3 extends over 15 amino acids. Germline loops: CDR1 LNHDA, CDR2 SQIVND (reference sequence). CDR3 DNA: TGTGCCAGTAGTATAGGGTCCGGAGGCAATCAGCCCCAGCATTTT. It specifies CASSIGSGGNQPQHF.

This chain connects TRBV18 to TRBJ2-2; D possibly corresponds to TRBD1 (6 bases). V dropped 4 bases and J dropped 3 bases, with 6 bases sitting between them. Germline CDR1 is KGHSH and CDR2 is LQKENI. The CDR3 extends over 13 amino acids. The CDR3 loop reads CASSRTDTGELFF. CDR3 coding DNA: TGTGCCAGCTCACGGACAGACACCGGGGAGCTGTTTTTT. Combining the CDR3 with reference TRBV18 and TRBJ2-2 gives the whole variable domain NAGVMQNPRHLVRRRGQEARLRCSPMKGHSHVYWYRQLPEEGLKFMVYLQKENIIDESGMPKERFSAEFPKEGPSILRIQQVVRGDSAAYFCASSRTDTGELFFGEGSRLTVL.

CDR3: CASSLETYTEAFF. DNA for the CDR3: TGTGCCAGCAGTTTAGAGACGTACACTGAAGCTTTCTTT. V gene TRBV28 combines with J gene TRBJ1-1; no firm D call. The V and J ends lost 2 bases and 3 bases respectively, with 7 bases between them. CDR3 length: 13 residues. CDR1 is MDHEN, CDR2 SYDVKM, per germline.

Concerning this clone itself: The sample contains more than one DNA sequence encoding this CDR3. The rearrangement links TRBV10-2 to TRBJ1-5, with D perhaps matching TRBD1 (6 bases). V lost 9 bases and J 4 bases, leaving 10 bases between the germline ends. CDR3 length: 12 residues. The germline CDR1 and CDR2 sequences are WSHSY and SAAADI. CDR3 loop: CASRTGNQPQHF. The CDR3 DNA follows: TGCGCCAGTCGTACAGGGAATCAGCCCCAGCATTTT.

This clone was observed a few times. V is TRBV28 and J is TRBJ2-1, with 12 bases lining up with TRBD2. Trimming at V came to 10 bases and at J to 4 bases, leaving 5 bases not matched to a gene. The CDR3 has 14 amino acids. Germline lookup yields CDR1 MDHEN and CDR2 SYDVKM. This CDR3 is CATEGLAGYNEQFF. CDR3 nucleotides: TGTGCCACGGAAGGACTAGCGGGGTACAATGAGCAGTTCTTC.

The V call is TRBV19, the J call TRBJ1-5; 11 bases are shared with TRBD1. From germline, CDR1 is LNHDA and CDR2 SQIVND (reference sequence). The CDR3 extends over 19 amino acids. Unmatched junction bases numbered 14, after V lost 6 bases and J lost 1 base. CDR3 amino acids: CASRTWGTGGLRSNQPQHF. The CDR3 coding sequence is TGTGCCAGTAGAACTTGGGGGACAGGGGGATTAAGGAGCAATCAGCCCCAGCATTTT. The entire variable domain, with the rest obtained from reference TRBV19 and TRBJ1-5, is as follows: DGGITQSPKYLFRKEGQNVTLSCEQNLNHDAMYWYRQDPGQGLRLIYYSQIVNDFQKGDIAEGYSVSREKKESFPLTVTSAQKNPTAFYLCASRTWGTGGLRSNQPQHFGDGTRLSIL.

As for this clone: Other nucleotide sequences in the sample specify the same CDR3. V usage is TRBV5-1 and J usage is TRBJ2-3; the match to TRBD2 covers 11 bases. The ends lost 4 bases at V and 0 bases at J; junction bases unmatched: 4. Germline V lookup: CDR1 SGHRS, CDR2 YFSETQ. The CDR3 totals 16 residues. CDR3 bases: TGCGCCAGCAGCACGGGACTAGCGGATAGCACAGATACGCAGTATTTT. As protein: CASSTGLADSTDTQYF.

The V and J genes are TRBV11-2 and TRBJ2-7, with 15 bases that match TRBD2. CDR1 SGHAT and CDR2 FQNNGV come from the germline V gene. V shed 7 bases, J shed 4 bases, and the junction held 8 bases outside the gene matches. The length of the CDR3 is 16 residues. CDR3 amino acids: CASTGLAGGPWYEQYF. CDR3 nucleotide sequence: TGTGCCAGCACCGGACTAGCGGGAGGGCCCTGGTACGAGCAGTACTTC.